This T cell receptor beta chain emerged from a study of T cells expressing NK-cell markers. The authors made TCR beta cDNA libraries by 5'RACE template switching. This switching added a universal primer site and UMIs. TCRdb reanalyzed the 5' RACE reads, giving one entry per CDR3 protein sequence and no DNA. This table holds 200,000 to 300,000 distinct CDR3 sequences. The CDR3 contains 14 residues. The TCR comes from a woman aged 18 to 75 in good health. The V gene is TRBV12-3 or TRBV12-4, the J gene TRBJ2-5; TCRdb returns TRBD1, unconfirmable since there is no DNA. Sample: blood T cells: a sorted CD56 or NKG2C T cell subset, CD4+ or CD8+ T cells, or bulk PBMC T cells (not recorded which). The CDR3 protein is CASSLHGGGETQYF.